This entry lists 17 T cell receptor beta chains sequenced from one sample in a study of blood T cell repertoires in COVID-19. Assay: immunoSEQ multiplex PCR; the TCRdb copy retains only in-frame clones and omits some. The data hold some 150,000 clones, with more than 80% observed a single time. The sequencing input was peripheral blood. The receptors were sampled from a woman in her thirties or forties with acute or convalescent COVID-19.

The chain links TRBV7-3 to TRBJ1-2, with no clear D. The CDR3 is 13 residues long. V dropped 5 bases and J dropped 7 bases, with 14 bases sitting between them. Germline V lookup: CDR1 SGHTA, CDR2 FQGTGA. CDR3 region: CASSPSGVTGYTF. Written as DNA, the CDR3 is TGTGCCAGCAGCCCCTCGGGTGTCACTGGCTACACCTTC. The full variable domain, its missing parts supplied by reference TRBV7-3 and TRBJ1-2, is GAGVSQTPSNKVTEKGKYVELRCDPISGHTALYWYRQSLGQGPEFLIYFQGTGAADDSGLPNDRFFAVRPEGSVSTLKIQRTERGDSAVYLCASSPSGVTGYTFGSGTRLTVV.

This chain uses TRBV6-1 with TRBJ2-1; 12 bases are shared with TRBD2. V lost 4 bases and J lost 8; bases outside the gene matches: 9. Germline assignment: CDR1 MNHNS and CDR2 SASEGT. The CDR3 is 16 amino acids. The CDR3 sequence is CASSGGPSGRGYEQFF. CDR3 sequence (DNA): TGTGCCAGCAGTGGTGGGCCTAGCGGGAGGGGGTATGAGCAGTTCTTC.

This rearrangement joins TRBV6-1 to TRBJ2-3; 8 bases are a match to TRBD2. After removal of 3 bases from V and 1 base from J, the junction contained 15 bases not matched to a gene. Germline V gene lookup returns CDR1 MNHNS and CDR2 SASEGT. This CDR3 spans 19 amino acids. CDR3 protein: CASSDPGRTSMNGTDTQYF. DNA of the CDR3: TGTGCCAGCAGTGACCCCGGGAGGACTAGCATGAACGGCACAGATACGCAGTATTTT.

J is TRBJ2-7 and V is TRBV14; no reliable D call. CDR1 and CDR2 (germline): SGHDN, FVKESK. The CDR3 runs to 11 residues. Trimming took 4 bases from V and 6 from J, leaving 7 bases between them. The CDR3 nucleotides are TGTGCCAGCAGCCGACTGGGCGAGCAGTACTTC. As protein: CASSRLGEQYF.

CDR3 sequence: CAGGTGKSTDTQYF. The CDR3, as DNA: TGTGCCGGGGGAACAGGGAAATCGACAGATACGCAGTATTTT. This chain uses TRBV6-5 with TRBJ2-3; a weak D match, TRBD1 (6 bases). From germline, CDR1 is MNHEY and CDR2 SVGAGI. The CDR3 loop spans 14 amino acids. Trimming stripped 11 bases from V and 3 bases from J, with 18 bases between.

The gene calls are TRBV19 and TRBJ2-1, with 11 bases that match TRBD2. V lost 3 bases, J lost 9 bases, and 7 bases stayed unmatched. Germline V lookup: CDR1 LNHDA, CDR2 SQIVND (reference sequence). The CDR3 has 15 residues. The CDR3 region has the DNA TGTGCCAGTAGTATTTCGGTAGCGGGGGGGGCTGAGCAGTTCTTC. This encodes CASSISVAGGAEQFF.

The V call is TRBV23-1, the J call TRBJ2-3, with TRBD1 as a possible D gene (5 bases). TRBV23-1 is identified as an open reading frame with a role that is uncertain. The ends were cut back, 1 base at V and 0 bases at J, with 8 bases in the middle. The CDR3 extends over 15 amino acids. Here the CDR3 DNA reads TGCGCCAGCAGTCAATTTGCAGGGAGCACAGATACGCAGTATTTT. Its protein is CASSQFAGSTDTQYF.

The V gene is TRBV6-5, the J gene TRBJ2-7, with 9 positions matching TRBD1. CDR3 length equals 16 residues. Germline loops: CDR1 MNHEY, CDR2 SVGAGI. Trimming removed 4 bases from V and 3 bases from J; junction bases left unmatched: 10. CDR3 in DNA: TGTGCCAGCAGTTTAGAACCGGGACAGGGAAGCTACGAGCAGTACTTC. Translating it yields CASSLEPGQGSYEQYF.

This chain links TRBV6-2 or TRBV6-3 with TRBJ2-7; no reliable D call. The CDR3 is 13 amino acids. V dropped 4 bases and J dropped 2 bases, with 9 bases sitting between them. In germline, CDR1 is MNHEY, CDR2 SVGEGT. CDR3 region: CASSSQAPYEQYF. The CDR3 DNA reads TGTGCCAGCAGTTCCCAGGCGCCCTACGAGCAGTACTTC.

This clone was seen only a few times. The rearrangement joins TRBV24-1 to TRBJ1-5; the D is unclear. The germline gives CDR1 KGHDR, CDR2 SFDVKD. The ends were cut back, 5 bases at V and 1 base at J, with 8 bases in the middle. The CDR3 spans 14 residues. Here the CDR3 reads CATSGFRSNQPQHF. In DNA, the CDR3 is TGTGCCACCAGTGGATTCAGGAGCAATCAGCCCCAGCATTTT.

This chain connects TRBV6-5 to TRBJ2-2; possible D gene TRBD1, 6 bases. Germline V gene sequence: CDR1 MNHEY, CDR2 SVGAGI. V lost 5 bases to trimming and J lost 3 bases, with 13 bases between them. The CDR3 length is 15 residues. Here the CDR3 reads CASSPQGTHTGELFF. CDR3 DNA: TGTGCCAGCAGTCCCCAGGGGACCCACACCGGGGAGCTGTTTTTT.

V is TRBV19 and J is TRBJ1-6, with D unresolved. Per the germline V gene, CDR1 is LNHDA and CDR2 is SQIVND (reference sequence). V dropped 6 bases and J dropped 5 bases, with 11 bases sitting between them. This CDR3 comprises 14 residues. The CDR3 sequence is CASRRTENNSPLHF. The CDR3 bases are TGTGCCAGTAGAAGAACAGAAAATAATTCACCCCTCCACTTT.

The chain carries TRBV5-4 and TRBJ1-2; D unresolved. Germline V gene sequence: CDR1 SGHNT, CDR2 YYREEE (reference sequence). V lost 4 bases and J 2 bases, leaving 12 bases between the germline ends. This CDR3 spans 14 amino acids. As DNA, the CDR3 is TGTGCCAGCAGCCTCGCGGGCGCAAACTATGGCTACACCTTC. As protein: CASSLAGANYGYTF.

The chain couples TRBV27 to TRBJ1-1, with a possible D match to TRBD1 (6 bases). CDR1 MNHEY and CDR2 SMNVEV come from the germline V gene (reference sequence). Trimming cost V 5 bases and J 5 bases, with 18 bases left between them. This CDR3 spans 15 amino acids. The CDR3 reads CASSTTGFGVTEAFF. The CDR3 nucleotides are TGTGCCAGCAGTACAACAGGGTTCGGGGTAACTGAAGCTTTCTTT.

V is TRBV2 and J is TRBJ2-7; 10 bases agree with TRBD1. Germline V gene lookup returns CDR1 SNHLY and CDR2 FYNNEI. This CDR3 is 16 amino acids long. Unmatched junction bases numbered 12, after V lost 7 bases and J lost 3 bases. The CDR3 spells CASMYGTGVGLYEQYF. CDR3 DNA: TGTGCCAGCATGTACGGGACAGGGGTGGGCCTCTACGAGCAGTACTTC.

V is TRBV5-4 and J is TRBJ1-5; no reliable D call. Looked up from germline, CDR1 is SGHNT and CDR2 is YYREEE (reference sequence). The CDR3 extends over 13 amino acids. With 0 bases removed from V and 3 bases from J, the gap between germline ends came to 4 bases. The CDR3 here is CASSLDHNQPQHF. The CDR3 coding sequence is TGTGCCAGCAGCTTGGATCACAATCAGCCCCAGCATTTT.

V gene TRBV7-3 combines with J gene TRBJ2-2; D is unresolved. This CDR3 comprises 14 residues. Germline CDR1 and CDR2: SGHTA and FQGTGA. The ends were cut back, 6 bases at V and 4 bases at J, with 12 bases in the middle. CDR3 in DNA: TGTGCCAGCAGGGAAAAGACTTCCACCGGGGAGCTGTTTTTT. Translation gives CASREKTSTGELFF.